This entry concerns a single T cell receptor beta chain. The data are from a study of blood T cell repertoires in COVID-19. Whole-study context: There were acute and convalescent COVID-19 samples, and they came from the United States, Italy and Spain. From T cells, B-cell-depleted T cells, or PBMCs came the material, which was cDNA or gDNA.

The CDR3 spans 13 residues. Trimming stripped 5 bases from V and 3 bases from J, with 11 bases between. Germline V gene lookup returns CDR1 SNHLY and CDR2 FYNNEI. Authors' processing steps: Reference gene primer amplification in the assay estimated nucleated cell counts. Profiled with immunoSEQ multiplex PCR; TCRdb holds only in-frame clones, not every one. That table gives V, J and clone size, and the DNA gave D and trimming. This table holds about 180,000 clones, 85% to 90% found once. Enrolment of Seattle patients took place during active infection, and they were followed longitudinally. This sequence originates from a man in his sixties with COVID-19, enrolled during active disease. The rearrangement uses TRBV2 and TRBJ2-7, with D perhaps TRBD2 (5 bases). Sequences were obtained from peripheral blood. CDR3 sequence (DNA): TGTGCCAGCAGTCCAAACGGGATCTACGAGCAGTACTTC. This sequence encodes CASSPNGIYEQYF.